This TCR beta chain was retrieved from a study of blood T cell repertoires in COVID-19. Measured with immunoSEQ multiplex PCR; TCRdb has only the in-frame clones, and not every one. The repertoire holds some 250,000 clones, with around 86% as singletons. The CDR3 is 15 residues long. With V trimmed by 2 bases and J by 4 bases, 6 bases remained unmatched. Germline assignment: CDR1 SGHNT and CDR2 YYREEE (reference sequence). Sequenced sample: peripheral blood. V usage is TRBV5-4 and J usage is TRBJ1-2; TRBD1 aligns across 9 bases. This receptor was taken from a woman aged 55-70 years with active or convalescent COVID-19. Here the CDR3 reads CASSFWDREGYGYTF. The CDR3 bases are TGTGCCAGCAGCTTCTGGGACAGGGAGGGCTATGGCTACACCTTC.